The text below deals with one T cell receptor beta chain. Its antigen is undetermined. These data come from a study of cytomegalovirus exposure and HLA in healthy donors. Study-wide results and limits: Most TCR sequences proved rare, with some public TCRs found in many donors.

Both 60 Vbeta primers and 13 Jbeta primers went into the PCR. The table came from immunoSEQ multiplex PCR; TCRdb's copy has only in-frame clones and leaves some out. The table shows roughly 180,000 clones, with 70% to 90% occurring only once. The sequencing sample was made of PBMCs. The TCR originated in a man aged 18 to 29 in good health and CMV-seropositive.

CDR3 nucleotides: TGCGCCAGCAGCTTGGAGGGGGCAGTCGGGGAGCTGTTTTTT. Translated, it gives CASSLEGAVGELFF. The chain couples TRBV5-1 to TRBJ2-2; 7 nucleotides agree with TRBD1. The trim removed 0 bases at V and 7 bases at J, leaving 3 bases unmatched. Germline CDR1 reads SGHRS; CDR2 reads YFSETQ. This CDR3 contains 14 residues. Drawing the rest from reference TRBV5-1 and TRBJ2-2, the complete variable domain is KAGVTQTPRYLIKTRGQQVTLSCSPISGHRSVSWYQQTPGQGLQFLFEYFSETQRNKGNFPGRFSGRQFSNSRSEMNVSTLELGDSALYLCASSLEGAVGELFFGEGSRLTVL.